The text below deals with one T cell receptor (beta chain). No antigen is known for it. Amplification used 60 Vbeta primers and 13 Jbeta primers. This table comes from immunoSEQ multiplex PCR, and its TCRdb copy is limited to in-frame clones, with some not included. The data show roughly 93,000 clones, with around 78% seen just once and around 0.53% held by the top ten. The length of the CDR3 is 14 residues. Germline values: CDR1 MNHEY, CDR2 SVGAGI. V trimming: 5 bases; J trimming: 13 bases; junction bases outside the gene matches: 11. These data are taken from a study of cytomegalovirus exposure and HLA in healthy donors. The study's findings and limits: An Asian-associated ancestry cluster reportedly showed fewer N-insertions than the approximately 670-donor mean in a later analysis.

This receptor was obtained from a man aged 25-45 years in good health and CMV-seronegative. This chain links TRBV6-5 with TRBJ1-2, with 12 bases matching TRBD1. The sequenced sample was PBMCs. The CDR3 DNA sequence: TGTGCCAGCAGTCAGTACCGGGACAGGGGGCATTGCACCTTC. Translating it yields CASSQYRDRGHCTF.